These T cell receptor beta chains were read from a single sample in a study of Ad26.COV2.S vaccination and SARS-CoV-2 variants. Clones were read by immunoSEQ multiplex PCR, and TCRdb kept only the in-frame ones, dropping some. The table shows fewer than 500,000 clones, with around 90% occurring only once. The starting material was peripheral blood, obtained in a trial of Ad26.COV2.S vaccine versus placebo. The source is a person between 18 and 65 years old who received the Ad26.COV2.S COVID-19 vaccine or a placebo. CDR3s leave out the opening cysteine and the closing phenylalanine or tryptophan.

>TRBJ1-1|13|TRBV18
ASSPAAQMNTEAF
>TRBJ2-7|13|TRBV7-2
ASSLPDRGAPEQY
>TRBJ2-5|10|TRBV20-1
SASEVRETQY
>TRBJ1-4|11|TRBV2
ASSAQGLGKLF
>TRBJ2-7|14|TRBV3-1/TRBV3-2
ASSQDVTGPTYEQY
>TRBJ1-4|13|TRBV5-4
ASSLTAATNEKLF
>TRBJ2-1|13|TRBV5-4
ASSLRKGAYNEQF
>TRBJ2-7|13|TRBV6-5
ASSYSGTGSYEQY
>TRBJ2-3|14|TRBV9
ASSGILAGGTDTQY
>TRBJ1-2|11|TRBV30
AWSIRGEGGYT
>TRBJ1-1|11|TRBV7-2
ASTRTGYTEAF
>TRBJ2-2|12|TRBV11-2
ASRGGVNTGELF
>TRBJ2-1|16|TRBV4-3
ASSQGGDSGGSYNEQF
>TRBJ2-3|12|TRBV20-1
SASLAALTDTQY
>TRBJ2-1|14|TRBV4-3
ASSQDSGEGSYEQF
>TRBJ1-1|11|TRBV23-1
ASSPQEGTEAF
>TRBJ1-5|11|TRBV10-3
AISGGGNQPQH
>TRBJ1-2|9|TRBV12-3/TRBV12-4
ASSSAYGYT
>TRBJ1-5|11|TRBV19
ASTEGGTEPQH
>TRBJ2-5|12|TRBV4-1
ASSQDPARETQY
>TRBJ2-1|11|TRBV15
ATSKREGNEQF
>TRBJ2-4|13|TRBV6-1
ASSESGAAKNIQY
>TRBJ2-2|13|TRBV24-1
ATSAGRVDTGELF